This T cell receptor beta chain was recorded in a study of human T cells and chemical hapten exposure. Turning to the study itself: Chiefly women, the patients showed alopecia areata, totalis or universalis.

Per the original data handling: Individual samples carried between roughly 20,000 and 690,600 TCRs, with some 100,000 as the median. MiXCR was run by TCRdb on the RACE reads, yielding one entry per CDR3 protein. The V and J calls and clone size come from TCRdb's table, not from the authors' own analysis. The repertoire holds some 70,000 distinct CDR3 sequences, with 9.5% to 13% as singletons. This clonotype was seen more than once but under ten times. Its specificity is unknown. Time point in this sample: pre-sensitization, week 0. This sample's treatment: therapeutic diphenylcyclopropenone sensitization with weekly scalp DPC. Someone pulled total RNA out of unfractionated whole blood. Trimming left V 6 bases short and J 4 bases short, with 12 bases between. This CDR3 spans 14 amino acids. Broader study findings: The presence of alopecia in the donors means their immune response may differ from healthy people's.

The clonotype comes from a woman between 50 and 59 years old with alopecia areata. Some clones in this sample may be carry-over from other donors' samples. The sample in question was whole blood, obtained in connection with sensitization to the hapten diphenylcyclopropenone (DPC). This chain connects TRBV12-3 or TRBV12-4 to TRBJ2-2; D call uncertain. Written as DNA, the CDR3 is TGTGCCAGCAGGAACAGTGGCGGCACCGGGGAGCTGTTTTTT. It translates to CASRNSGGTGELFF.